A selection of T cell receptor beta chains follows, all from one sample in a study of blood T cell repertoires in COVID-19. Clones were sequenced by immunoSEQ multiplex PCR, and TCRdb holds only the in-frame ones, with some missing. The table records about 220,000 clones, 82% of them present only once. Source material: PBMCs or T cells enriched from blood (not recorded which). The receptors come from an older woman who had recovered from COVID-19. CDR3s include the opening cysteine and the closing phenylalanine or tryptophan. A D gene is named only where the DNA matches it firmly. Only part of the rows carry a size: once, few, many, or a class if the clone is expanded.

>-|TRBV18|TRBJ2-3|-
CASGGVGTDTQYF
TGTGCCAGTGGCGGGGTCGGGACAGATACGCAGTATTTT
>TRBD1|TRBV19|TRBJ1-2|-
CASSPGQGTNYGYTF
TGTGCCAGTAGTCCGGGACAGGGGACTAACTATGGCTACACCTTC
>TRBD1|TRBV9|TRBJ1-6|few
CASSFGQGVESPLHF
TGTGCCAGCAGCTTTGGACAGGGAGTTGAATCACCCCTCCACTTT
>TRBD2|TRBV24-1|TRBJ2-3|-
CATSGPSGGSTDTQYF
TGTGCCACCAGTGGCCCTAGCGGGGGTAGCACAGATACGCAGTATTTT
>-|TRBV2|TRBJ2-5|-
CASRPGRYETQYF
TGTGCCAGCCGTCCAGGGAGGTATGAGACCCAGTACTTC
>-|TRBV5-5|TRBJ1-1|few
CASSPGNTEAFF
TGTGCCAGCAGCCCAGGGAACACTGAAGCTTTCTTT
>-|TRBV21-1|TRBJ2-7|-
CASSKGTSGVQEQYF
TGTGCCAGCAGCAAAGGGACTAGCGGGGTTCAGGAGCAGTACTTC
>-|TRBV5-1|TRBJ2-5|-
CASTTGSTSQETQYF
TGCGCCAGCACCACCGGATCGACTTCACAAGAGACCCAGTACTTC
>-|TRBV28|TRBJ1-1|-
CASKNLDRSSTEAFF
TGTGCCAGCAAAAACCTAGACCGGTCGAGCACTGAAGCTTTCTTT
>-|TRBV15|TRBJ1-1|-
CATSRDPGAGTEAFF
TGTGCCACCAGCAGAGATCCAGGGGCTGGCACTGAAGCTTTCTTT
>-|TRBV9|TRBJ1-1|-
CASSTSQITEAFF
TGTGCCAGCAGTACATCACAGATCACTGAAGCTTTCTTT
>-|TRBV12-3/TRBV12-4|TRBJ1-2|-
CASSLGTGSGYTF
TGTGCCAGCAGTTTAGGTACGGGGAGCGGCTACACCTTC
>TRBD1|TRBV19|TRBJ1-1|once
CASSMGTGLSGTEAFF
TGTGCCAGTAGTATGGGGACAGGGTTGTCGGGGACTGAAGCTTTCTTT
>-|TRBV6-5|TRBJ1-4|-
CASSYGNRRAGEKLFF
TGTGCCAGCAGTTACGGGAATAGGAGGGCTGGCGAAAAACTGTTTTTT
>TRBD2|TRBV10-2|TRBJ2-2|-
CASRLAANTGELFF
TGCGCCAGCAGACTAGCGGCGAACACCGGGGAGCTGTTTTTT
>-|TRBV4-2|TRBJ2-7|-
CASSQEPMEGYEQYF
TGTGCCAGCAGCCAAGAGCCGATGGAGGGTTACGAGCAGTACTTC
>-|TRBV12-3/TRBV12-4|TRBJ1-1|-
CASSPVGRAFF
TGTGCCAGCAGTCCCGTGGGGCGAGCTTTCTTT
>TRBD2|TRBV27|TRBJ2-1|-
CASSFLAGSYNEQFF
TGTGCCAGCAGCTTTCTAGCGGGCAGCTACAATGAGCAGTTCTTC
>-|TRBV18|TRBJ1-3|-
CASSPIGGNTIYF
TGTGCCAGCTCACCCATCGGGGGGAACACCATATATTTT
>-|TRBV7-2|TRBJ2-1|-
CASSRAGNEQFF
TGTGCCAGCAGCCGCGCGGGTAATGAGCAGTTCTTC
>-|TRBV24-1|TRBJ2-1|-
CATSGMQVSSYNEQFF
TGTGCCACCAGTGGTATGCAGGTGAGCTCCTACAATGAGCAGTTCTTC
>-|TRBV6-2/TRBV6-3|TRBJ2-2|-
CASSATGYHTGELFF
TGTGCCAGCAGTGCTACAGGGTATCACACCGGGGAGCTGTTTTTT
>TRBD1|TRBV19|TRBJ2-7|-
CASSRDREAYEQYF
TGTGCCAGTAGTCGGGACAGGGAAGCCTACGAGCAGTACTTC
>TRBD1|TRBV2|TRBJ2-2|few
CASSLPRDRTFTGELFF
TGTGCCAGCAGTTTACCTCGGGACAGAACCTTCACCGGGGAGCTGTTTTTT
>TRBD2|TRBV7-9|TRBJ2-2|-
CASSRMTSGGAGTGELFF
TGTGCCAGCAGCCGGATGACTAGCGGGGGGGCCGGCACCGGGGAGCTGTTTTTT
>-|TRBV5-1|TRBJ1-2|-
CASSREGETNYGYTF
TGCGCCAGCAGTAGGGAGGGGGAAACGAACTATGGCTACACCTTC
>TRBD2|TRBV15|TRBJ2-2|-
CATSRDKASGGAGELFF
TGTGCCACCAGCAGAGATAAGGCTAGCGGGGGGGCCGGGGAGCTGTTTTTT
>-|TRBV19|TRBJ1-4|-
CASSHSGADEKLFF
TGTGCCAGTAGCCACAGTGGGGCCGATGAAAAACTGTTTTTT
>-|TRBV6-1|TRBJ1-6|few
CASSEGVSYNSPLHF
TGTGCCAGCAGTGAAGGAGTCTCCTATAATTCACCCCTCCACTTT
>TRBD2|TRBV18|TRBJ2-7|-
CASSTSGTLYEQYF
TGTGCCAGCTCAACTAGCGGGACCCTCTACGAGCAGTACTTC
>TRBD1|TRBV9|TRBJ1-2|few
CASSVFSRDRSGYTF
TGTGCCAGCAGCGTCTTTAGCCGGGACAGGAGTGGCTACACCTTC
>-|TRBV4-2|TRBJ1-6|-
CASSQVATENSPLHF
TGTGCCAGCAGCCAAGTTGCGACAGAAAATTCACCCCTCCACTTT
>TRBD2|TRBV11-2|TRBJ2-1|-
CASSSDSGTSVYNEQFF
TGTGCCAGCAGCTCCGATTCCGGGACTAGCGTGTACAATGAGCAGTTCTTC
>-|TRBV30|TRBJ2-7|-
CACNQEGSEQYF
TGTGCCTGCAATCAAGAGGGCTCCGAGCAGTACTTC
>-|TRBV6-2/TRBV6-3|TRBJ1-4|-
CASSWIREKLFF
TGTGCCAGCAGTTGGATCAGGGAAAAACTGTTTTTT